This T cell receptor (beta chain) was captured by sequencing in a study of T cell repertoires in aging, cancer and after chemotherapy. Study overall: Six age groups, ranging from 30 or younger to 70 or older, included the donors.

The template was genomic DNA from peripheral blood, not RNA. About this clonotype itself: Its antigen is not identified. A junction boundary mismatches the germline segment, possibly from a read error.

Germline V CDR1 and CDR2: DFQATT, SNEGSKA (reference sequence). The CDR3 is made up of 16 amino acids. A mixed TRB-A/B primer pool amplified rearranged TRB by multiplex touch-down PCR. TCRdb re-derived calls from the multiplex PCR reads in MiXCR, one entry per CDR3 protein. Of around 6,200 distinct CDR3 sequences listed, approximately 27% were seen once; the top ten hold roughly 3.9%. Points from the study as a whole: Immunological memory after chemotherapy cannot be judged from the repertoire data. Compared with age-matched healthy donors, untreated hematological or solid cancer patients showed higher blood TCR clonality. In healthy donors, age-related TCR diversity loss mainly reflected lost richness.

The chain uses TRBV20-1 and TRBJ2-2; D is possibly TRBD1 or TRBD2 (5 bases each). Source material: blood. The source of this sequence is a human donor in good health. The CDR3 DNA is TGCAGTGCTAGAGATCTGCTGTCAGGGCTAACCGGGGAGCTGTTATTT. It encodes CSARDLLSGLTGELLF.